This entry lists 9 T cell receptor beta chains sequenced from one sample in a study of blood T cell repertoires in COVID-19. TCRdb's table, derived via immunoSEQ multiplex PCR, lists solely in-frame clones and lacks some. Among 250,000 to 300,000 clones listed, around nine tenths were seen once. Sequenced: PBMCs or T cells enriched from blood (not recorded which). The receptors shown here come from a woman between 50 and 59 years old who had been exposed to COVID-19.

The chain links TRBV20-1 to TRBJ1-4; tentatively, D is TRBD1 (6 bases). Germline loops: CDR1 DFQATT, CDR2 SNEGSKA (reference sequence). The germline V and J ends were trimmed by 3 bases and 8 bases, with 13 bases remaining between them. The CDR3 sequence is 13 residues long. The CDR3 sequence: CSASRNTGEKLFF. The CDR3, as DNA: TGCAGTGCTAGTAGAAACACAGGGGAAAAACTGTTTTTT.

The chain links TRBV19 to TRBJ1-2; no clear D. Trimming left V 1 base short and J 5 bases short, with 14 bases between. The germline V gene has CDR1 LNHDA and CDR2 SQIVND (reference sequence). The CDR3 runs 15 residues. Here the CDR3 reads CASSIAEASSYGYTF. CDR3 coding DNA: TGTGCCAGTAGTATAGCTGAGGCCAGCAGTTATGGCTACACCTTC.

The chain links TRBV3-1 (or the pseudogene TRBV3-2) to TRBJ2-1, with TRBD2 as a possible D gene (6 bases). Germline CDR1 and CDR2: LGHDT and YNNKEL (reference sequence). V was clipped by 4 bases and J by 4 bases, with 17 bases between them. This CDR3 has 16 amino acids. In DNA, the CDR3 is TGTGCCAGCAGCCCCTTAGCGGCCACAAAATACAATGAGCAGTTCTTC. Its translation is CASSPLAATKYNEQFF.

V and J are TRBV3-1 (or the pseudogene TRBV3-2) and TRBJ2-5; 8 bases are a match to TRBD2. With 1 base clipped from V and 1 base from J, the junction kept 8 bases outside the gene matches. From germline, CDR1 is LGHDT and CDR2 YNNKEL (reference sequence). The CDR3 is 17 residues long. CDR3 in amino acids: CASSQVGTAGVQETQYF. The CDR3 DNA sequence: TGTGCCAGCAGCCAAGTGGGAACAGCGGGAGTCCAAGAGACCCAGTACTTC.

This sequence joins TRBV5-1 and TRBJ2-2; D is undetermined. The length of the CDR3 is 13 residues. V lost 5 bases, J lost 7 bases, and 12 bases lay in between. CDR1 and CDR2 (germline): SGHRS, YFSETQ. CDR3 loop: CASRGPPGGELFF. The CDR3 bases are TGCGCCAGCAGAGGTCCCCCGGGCGGGGAGCTGTTTTTT.

A remark on this clone: Distinct nucleotide sequences in the sample also encode this CDR3. The chain joins TRBV4-1 to TRBJ2-3; TRBD2 might be the D (6 bases). Germline V gene data show CDR1 as MGHRA and CDR2 as YSYEKL. The length of the CDR3 is 15 residues. The V gene lost 1 base and the J gene lost 3 bases, with 11 bases spanning the gap. The CDR3 spells CASSQGRGGTDTQYF. CDR3 in DNA: TGCGCCAGCAGCCAAGGGAGGGGCGGGACAGATACGCAGTATTTT.

The V call is TRBV11-2, the J call TRBJ2-2; 9 bases align to TRBD2. The length of the CDR3 is 15 residues. Germline CDR1 and CDR2: SGHAT and FQNNGV. V lost 5 bases, J lost 5 bases, and 6 bases stayed unmatched. The CDR3 DNA follows: TGTGCCAGCAGCGCAATAGCGGGGGAGACCGGGGAGCTGTTTTTT. It encodes CASSAIAGETGELFF.

This rearrangement joins TRBV2 to TRBJ2-3; tentative D call: TRBD2 (5 bases). CDR1 is SNHLY and CDR2 is FYNNEI in the germline V gene. With 5 bases removed from V and 1 base from J, the gap between germline ends came to 13 bases. The CDR3 extends over 15 amino acids. Written as DNA, the CDR3 is TGTGCCAGCAGTCGGGCAGGAGGCGGCACAGATACGCAGTATTTT. It yields the protein CASSRAGGGTDTQYF. The full variable domain, completed using reference TRBV2 and TRBJ2-3, is EPEVTQTPSHQVTQMGQEVILRCVPISNHLYFYWYRQILGQKVEFLVSFYNNEISEKSEIFDDQFSVERPDGSNFTLKIRSTKLEDSAMYFCASSRAGGGTDTQYFGPGTRLTVL.

The chain uses TRBV11-2 and TRBJ1-6, with D possibly TRBD1 on 5 matching bases. CDR3 size: 14 residues. Germline assignment: CDR1 SGHAT and CDR2 FQNNGV. V was pared by 1 base and J by 10 bases, with 11 bases between. The DNA for the CDR3 is TGTGCCAGCAGCTTAGCCCAGGGAGGATCACCCCTCCACTTT. Protein sequence: CASSLAQGGSPLHF.